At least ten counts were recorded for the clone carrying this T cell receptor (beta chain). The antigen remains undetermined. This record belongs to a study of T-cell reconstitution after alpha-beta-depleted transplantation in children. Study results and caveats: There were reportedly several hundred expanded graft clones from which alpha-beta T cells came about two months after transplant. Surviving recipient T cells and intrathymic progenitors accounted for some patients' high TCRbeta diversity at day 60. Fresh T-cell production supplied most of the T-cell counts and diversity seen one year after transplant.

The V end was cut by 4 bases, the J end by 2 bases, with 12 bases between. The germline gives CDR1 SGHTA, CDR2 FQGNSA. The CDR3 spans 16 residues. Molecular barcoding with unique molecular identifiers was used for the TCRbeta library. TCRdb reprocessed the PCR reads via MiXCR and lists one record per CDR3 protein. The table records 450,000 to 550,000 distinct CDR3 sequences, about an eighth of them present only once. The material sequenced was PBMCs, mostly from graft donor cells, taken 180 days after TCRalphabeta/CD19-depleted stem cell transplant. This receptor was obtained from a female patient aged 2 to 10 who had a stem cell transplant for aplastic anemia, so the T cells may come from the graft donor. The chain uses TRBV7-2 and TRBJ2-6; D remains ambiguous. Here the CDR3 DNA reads TGTGCCAGCAGCTCCTACAAGGGCCCTGGGGCCAACGTCCTGACTTTC. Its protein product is CASSSYKGPGANVLTF.